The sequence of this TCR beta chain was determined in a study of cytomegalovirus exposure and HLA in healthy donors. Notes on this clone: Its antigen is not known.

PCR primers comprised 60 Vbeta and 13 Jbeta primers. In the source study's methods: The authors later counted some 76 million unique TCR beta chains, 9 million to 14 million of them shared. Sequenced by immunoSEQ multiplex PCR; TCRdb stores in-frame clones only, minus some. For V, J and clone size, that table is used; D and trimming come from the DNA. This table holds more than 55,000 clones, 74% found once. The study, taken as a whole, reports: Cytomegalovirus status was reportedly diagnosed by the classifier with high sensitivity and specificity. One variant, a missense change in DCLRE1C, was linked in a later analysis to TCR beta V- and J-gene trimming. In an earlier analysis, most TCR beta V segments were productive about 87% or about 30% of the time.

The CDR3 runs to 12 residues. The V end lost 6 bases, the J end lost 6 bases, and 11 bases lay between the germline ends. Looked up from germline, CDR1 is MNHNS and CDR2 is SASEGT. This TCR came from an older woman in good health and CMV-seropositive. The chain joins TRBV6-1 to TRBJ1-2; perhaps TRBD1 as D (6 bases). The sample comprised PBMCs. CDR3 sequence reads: CASSLTGNGYTF. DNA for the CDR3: TGTGCCAGCAGCCTTACAGGGAATGGCTACACCTTC.